The 2 T cell receptor beta chains below all came from one sample that was sequenced in a study of blood T cell repertoires in COVID-19. The table came from immunoSEQ multiplex PCR; TCRdb's copy has only in-frame clones and leaves some out. Here the sample spans approximately 290,000 clones, approximately 90% being singletons. Sequencing was done on a sample of peripheral blood. The receptors stem from a man younger than 35 with active or convalescent COVID-19.

The chain couples TRBV4-1 to TRBJ1-5, with TRBD1 identical over 7 bases. Unmatched junction bases numbered 10, after V lost 3 bases and J lost 5 bases. Germline CDR1 and CDR2: MGHRA and YSYEKL. The CDR3 has 16 residues. Written as DNA, the CDR3 is TGCGCCAGCAGCCACCGGGCAGGGGGAAAGGATCAGCCCCAGCATTTT. Residues: CASSHRAGGKDQPQHF.

The V call is TRBV5-1, the J call TRBJ2-1; possible D gene TRBD1, 5 bases. The length of the CDR3 is 12 residues. Trimming shortened V by 6 bases and J by 8 bases, and 12 bases separated the two germline ends. Germline loops: CDR1 SGHRS, CDR2 YFSETQ. Here the CDR3 reads CASTLQGYEQFF. The CDR3 DNA follows: TGCGCCAGCACCCTCCAGGGTTATGAGCAGTTCTTC. The full variable domain, with the rest looked up from reference TRBV5-1 and TRBJ2-1, is KAGVTQTPRYLIKTRGQQVTLSCSPISGHRSVSWYQQTPGQGLQFLFEYFSETQRNKGNFPGRFSGRQFSNSRSEMNVSTLELGDSALYLCASTLQGYEQFFGPGTRLTVL.